The clone carrying this T cell receptor beta chain has just one count. This CDR3 has 16 amino acids. From germline, CDR1 is SGDLS and CDR2 YYNGEE. V shed 3 bases, J shed 3 bases, and the junction held 10 bases outside the gene matches. These data originate in a study of OX40 agonist ivuxolimab in advanced cancers. On the study more broadly: A mean age of approximately 58 years, range roughly 23 to 85, was recorded, and approximately 80% were male.

Assay: immunoSEQ multiplex PCR; the TCRdb copy retains only in-frame clones and omits some. The repertoire consists of 50,000 to 60,000 clones, with 86% occurring once and the leading ten covering 6.5% to 8%. The TCR originated in an adult with an advanced solid tumor such as melanoma, head and neck, liver or kidney cancer. The chain recombines TRBV9 with TRBJ1-1; 8 bases line up with TRBD1. The sequenced sample was CD4+ or CD8+ T cells sorted from blood, obtained in a trial of the OX40 agonist ivuxolimab. The CDR3 is CASSEQQGEWDTEAFF. The CDR3 DNA sequence: TGTGCCAGCAGCGAACAACAGGGGGAATGGGACACTGAAGCTTTCTTT.